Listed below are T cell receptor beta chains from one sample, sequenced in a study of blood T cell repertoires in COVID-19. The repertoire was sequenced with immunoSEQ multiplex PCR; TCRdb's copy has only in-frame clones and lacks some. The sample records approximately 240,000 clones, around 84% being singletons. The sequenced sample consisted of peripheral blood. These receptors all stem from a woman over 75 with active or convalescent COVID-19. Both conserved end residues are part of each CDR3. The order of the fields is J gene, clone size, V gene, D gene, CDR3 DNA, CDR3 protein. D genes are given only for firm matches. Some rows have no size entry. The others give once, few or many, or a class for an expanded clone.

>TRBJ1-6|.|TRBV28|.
TGTGCCAGCAGTGGACAGACTACAAATTCACCCCTCCACTTT
CASSGQTTNSPLHF
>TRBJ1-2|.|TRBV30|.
TGTGCCTGGAGTGGGCGGAGAGTGGAGGGCTACACCTTC
CAWSGRRVEGYTF
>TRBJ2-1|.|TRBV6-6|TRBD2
TGTGCCAGCCGAATCCGACTAGCAGGAACTAAGCAGTTCTTC
CASRIRLAGTKQFF
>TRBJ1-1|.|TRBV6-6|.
TGTGCCAGCAGTTTGAGTATAAACACTGAAGCTTTCTTT
CASSLSINTEAFF
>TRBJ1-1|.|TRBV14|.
TGTGCCAGCAGCCAAGAGTACGGGGCCAGGAGGGTCACTGAAGCTTTCTTT
CASSQEYGARRVTEAFF
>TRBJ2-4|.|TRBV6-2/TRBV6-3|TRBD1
TGTGCCAGCAGTTCGCCCAGGACAGGGGCCAAAAACATTCAGTACTTC
CASSSPRTGAKNIQYF
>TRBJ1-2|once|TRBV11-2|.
TGTGCCAGCAGCTTAGCATTAGTGGATGGCTACACCTTC
CASSLALVDGYTF
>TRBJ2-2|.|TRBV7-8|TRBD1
TGTGCCAGCAGTCACCGGGACAGGGGCCCCACCGGGGAGCTGTTTTTT
CASSHRDRGPTGELFF
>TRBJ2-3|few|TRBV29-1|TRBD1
TGCAGCGTTGCACAGGGGATAGTAGGCACAGATACGCAGTATTTT
CSVAQGIVGTDTQYF
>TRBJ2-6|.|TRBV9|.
TGTGCCAGCAGCGCGAGGACTGTTAGCTCTGGGGCCAACGTCCTGACTTTC
CASSARTVSSGANVLTF
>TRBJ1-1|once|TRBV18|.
TGTGCCAGCTCAGCAGACTCTCGCGAAGCTTTCTTT
CASSADSREAFF